This is a list of T cell receptor beta chains from one sample in a study of T cells after posttransplantation cyclophosphamide. Clones were read by immunoSEQ multiplex PCR, and TCRdb kept only the in-frame ones, dropping some. The data contain under 3,000 clones, roughly 81% of them singletons. The material sequenced was PBMCs. The receptor set was obtained from a man younger than 40 with a blood cancer, CMV-positive, and with a related stem cell donor. Both conserved end residues are part of each CDR3. The order of the fields is D gene, J gene, V gene, clone size, CDR3 length, CDR3 protein, CDR3 DNA. The D gene is left open where the match is weak. The size of a clone is reported for some rows only, either as once, few or many, or as a class for expanded clones.

d_gene: .; j_gene: TRBJ2-3; v_gene: TRBV5-5; abundance: .; len: 13; CDR3aa: CAGGSAGVDTQYF; CDR3nt: TGTGCCGGGGGGAGTGCAGGAGTAGATACGCAGTATTTT
d_gene: .; j_gene: TRBJ2-1; v_gene: TRBV19; abundance: .; len: 14; CDR3aa: CASSQGFGYNEQFF; CDR3nt: TGTGCCAGTAGTCAGGGGTTCGGGTACAATGAGCAGTTCTTC
d_gene: .; j_gene: TRBJ1-5; v_gene: TRBV28; abundance: few; len: 15; CDR3aa: CASSPSGGLHQPQHF; CDR3nt: TGTGCCAGCAGTCCCTCGGGGGGCCTCCATCAGCCCCAGCATTTT
d_gene: .; j_gene: TRBJ1-5; v_gene: TRBV10-3; abundance: .; len: 13; CDR3aa: CASSTGNREPQHF; CDR3nt: TGTGCCAGCAGTACAGGGAATAGAGAGCCCCAGCATTTT
d_gene: .; j_gene: TRBJ1-5; v_gene: TRBV6-5; abundance: .; len: 14; CDR3aa: CASSESRGIQPQHF; CDR3nt: TGTGCCAGCAGTGAAAGTAGGGGCATTCAGCCCCAGCATTTT
d_gene: TRBD2; j_gene: TRBJ2-1; v_gene: TRBV7-9; abundance: .; len: 15; CDR3aa: CASSLGGGGSNEQFF; CDR3nt: TGTGCCAGCAGCTTAGGAGGCGGGGGATCCAATGAGCAGTTCTTC
d_gene: .; j_gene: TRBJ2-5; v_gene: TRBV28; abundance: .; len: 12; CDR3aa: CASSLNGETQYF; CDR3nt: TGTGCCAGCAGTTTAAACGGGGAGACCCAGTACTTC
d_gene: TRBD1; j_gene: TRBJ2-5; v_gene: TRBV7-6; abundance: .; len: 14; CDR3aa: CASSLSRGPETQYF; CDR3nt: TGTGCCAGCAGCTTAAGTAGGGGGCCAGAGACCCAGTACTTC
d_gene: TRBD2; j_gene: TRBJ2-1; v_gene: TRBV10-2; abundance: .; len: 14; CDR3aa: CASSEKREGHEQFF; CDR3nt: TGCGCCAGCAGCGAAAAGCGGGAGGGCCATGAGCAGTTCTTC
d_gene: TRBD1; j_gene: TRBJ1-5; v_gene: TRBV19; abundance: .; len: 15; CDR3aa: CASSPRGNSNQPQHF; CDR3nt: TGTGCCAGTAGTCCCAGGGGGAATAGCAATCAGCCCCAGCATTTT
d_gene: .; j_gene: TRBJ1-2; v_gene: TRBV28; abundance: .; len: 13; CDR3aa: CASSFMGGAGYTF; CDR3nt: TGTGCCAGCAGTTTTATGGGAGGGGCGGGCTACACCTTC
d_gene: .; j_gene: TRBJ1-1; v_gene: TRBV2; abundance: .; len: 11; CDR3aa: CASSKQGSPFF; CDR3nt: TGTGCCAGCAGTAAGCAGGGGTCGCCTTTCTTT
d_gene: .; j_gene: TRBJ2-7; v_gene: TRBV27; abundance: .; len: 13; CDR3aa: CASMGGASYEQYF; CDR3nt: TGTGCCAGCATGGGGGGAGCGTCCTACGAGCAGTACTTC
d_gene: TRBD2; j_gene: TRBJ2-3; v_gene: TRBV11-2; abundance: once; len: 16; CDR3aa: CASSRGTSGSTDTQYF; CDR3nt: TGTGCCAGCAGCCGGGGGACTAGCGGGAGCACAGATACGCAGTATTTT
d_gene: TRBD1; j_gene: TRBJ2-7; v_gene: TRBV4-2; abundance: .; len: 17; CDR3aa: CASSREISGQGGYEQYF; CDR3nt: TGTGCCAGCAGCCGAGAGATCTCGGGACAGGGGGGCTACGAGCAGTACTTC
d_gene: TRBD2; j_gene: TRBJ2-5; v_gene: TRBV7-8; abundance: .; len: 16; CDR3aa: CASSDHNLRLAREQYF; CDR3nt: TGTGCCAGCAGCGACCACAACTTAAGACTAGCGCGGGAGCAGTACTTC
d_gene: TRBD2; j_gene: TRBJ2-1; v_gene: TRBV10-3; abundance: few; len: 14; CDR3aa: CAISESSREGEQFF; CDR3nt: TGTGCCATCAGTGAGTCGTCGCGGGAGGGTGAGCAGTTCTTC
d_gene: .; j_gene: TRBJ2-7; v_gene: TRBV2; abundance: .; len: 13; CDR3aa: CASRGPVVPEQYF; CDR3nt: TGTGCCAGCAGGGGCCCCGTGGTACCCGAGCAGTACTTC
d_gene: TRBD1; j_gene: TRBJ1-5; v_gene: TRBV7-8; abundance: once; len: 17; CDR3aa: CASSLARDRGSNQPQHF; CDR3nt: TGTGCCAGCAGCCTAGCCAGGGACAGGGGAAGCAATCAGCCCCAGCATTTT
d_gene: .; j_gene: TRBJ1-1; v_gene: TRBV5-1; abundance: .; len: 13; CDR3aa: CASSLKQDTEAFF; CDR3nt: TGCGCCAGCAGCTTGAAACAGGACACTGAAGCTTTCTTT
d_gene: .; j_gene: TRBJ1-2; v_gene: TRBV10-2; abundance: .; len: 14; CDR3aa: CASSDGQGLGGYTF; CDR3nt: TGCGCCAGCAGTGATGGTCAGGGGTTGGGCGGCTACACCTTC
d_gene: TRBD1; j_gene: TRBJ2-2; v_gene: TRBV27; abundance: once; len: 15; CDR3aa: CASRPGTGGSGELFF; CDR3nt: TGTGCCAGCAGGCCCGGGACAGGGGGCTCCGGGGAGCTGTTTTTT
d_gene: TRBD2; j_gene: TRBJ2-2; v_gene: TRBV7-8; abundance: .; len: 15; CDR3aa: CASSYLAERTGELFF; CDR3nt: TGTGCCAGCAGCTATCTAGCGGAAAGAACCGGGGAGCTGTTTTTT
d_gene: TRBD2; j_gene: TRBJ2-1; v_gene: TRBV27; abundance: .; len: 16; CDR3aa: CASSSPLAASYNEQFF; CDR3nt: TGTGCCAGCAGTTCACCGCTAGCGGCCTCCTACAATGAGCAGTTCTTC
d_gene: .; j_gene: TRBJ1-5; v_gene: TRBV21-1; abundance: .; len: 14; CDR3aa: CASSPMGGGQPQHF; CDR3nt: TGTGCCAGCAGCCCTATGGGGGGAGGCCAGCCCCAGCATTTT
d_gene: TRBD1; j_gene: TRBJ2-7; v_gene: TRBV6-6; abundance: few; len: 15; CDR3aa: CASTPRTGSLLEQYF; CDR3nt: TGTGCCAGCACTCCCCGGACAGGATCCCTATTGGAGCAGTACTTC
d_gene: TRBD2; j_gene: TRBJ2-5; v_gene: TRBV5-1; abundance: .; len: 18; CDR3aa: CASSQIRRTSGKEETQYF; CDR3nt: TGCGCCAGCAGCCAAATTCGCCGGACTAGCGGGAAGGAAGAGACCCAGTACTTC
d_gene: TRBD1; j_gene: TRBJ1-1; v_gene: TRBV28; abundance: .; len: 14; CDR3aa: CASSFEDRGTEAFF; CDR3nt: TGTGCCAGCAGTTTCGAAGACAGGGGGACTGAAGCTTTCTTT
d_gene: TRBD1; j_gene: TRBJ1-5; v_gene: TRBV4-3; abundance: .; len: 17; CDR3aa: CASSQVMRSRGDQPQHF; CDR3nt: TGCGCCAGCAGCCAAGTAATGCGCAGCAGGGGGGATCAGCCCCAGCATTTT
d_gene: .; j_gene: TRBJ2-4; v_gene: TRBV4-2; abundance: .; len: 17; CDR3aa: CASSQDWTGGPQNIQYF; CDR3nt: TGTGCCAGCAGCCAAGATTGGACGGGGGGCCCCCAAAACATTCAGTACTTC
d_gene: TRBD1; j_gene: TRBJ1-6; v_gene: TRBV5-4; abundance: few; len: 14; CDR3aa: CASSPGQRNSPLHF; CDR3nt: TGTGCCAGCAGCCCGGGACAGAGGAATTCACCCCTCCACTTT
d_gene: TRBD1; j_gene: TRBJ2-7; v_gene: TRBV7-2; abundance: .; len: 17; CDR3aa: CASSLVPIGQGRSEQYF; CDR3nt: TGTGCCAGCAGCTTAGTCCCTATCGGACAGGGGCGATCCGAGCAGTACTTC
d_gene: .; j_gene: TRBJ1-2; v_gene: TRBV7-2; abundance: once; len: 15; CDR3aa: CASSLVAGGEVGYTF; CDR3nt: TGTGCCAGCAGCTTAGTAGCTGGGGGCGAGGTTGGCTACACCTTC
d_gene: .; j_gene: TRBJ1-1; v_gene: TRBV6-1; abundance: .; len: 13; CDR3aa: CASSNWANTEAFF; CDR3nt: TGTGCCAGCAGTAACTGGGCGAACACTGAAGCTTTCTTT
d_gene: .; j_gene: TRBJ1-3; v_gene: TRBV4-3; abundance: once; len: 15; CDR3aa: CASSQVGGSGNTIYF; CDR3nt: TGCGCCAGCAGCCAAGTAGGGGGATCTGGAAACACCATATATTTT
d_gene: TRBD2; j_gene: TRBJ2-2; v_gene: TRBV10-2; abundance: .; len: 15; CDR3aa: CASTARAGGGGELFF; CDR3nt: TGCGCCAGCACCGCTCGGGCGGGGGGTGGCGGGGAGCTGTTTTTT
d_gene: .; j_gene: TRBJ2-7; v_gene: TRBV5-1; abundance: .; len: 13; CDR3aa: CASSPSDSYEQYF; CDR3nt: TGCGCCAGCAGCCCCAGTGACTCCTACGAGCAGTACTTC
d_gene: TRBD2; j_gene: TRBJ2-3; v_gene: TRBV5-4; abundance: .; len: 17; CDR3aa: CASSLAFGGREADTQYF; CDR3nt: TGTGCCAGCAGCTTGGCATTCGGCGGGAGAGAGGCAGATACGCAGTATTTT
d_gene: TRBD1; j_gene: TRBJ2-2; v_gene: TRBV6-4; abundance: few; len: 14; CDR3aa: CASSGTGDTGELFF; CDR3nt: TGTGCCAGCAGTGGGACAGGGGACACCGGGGAGCTGTTTTTT
d_gene: TRBD1; j_gene: TRBJ1-4; v_gene: TRBV7-2; abundance: .; len: 15; CDR3aa: CASSKLGQGREKLFF; CDR3nt: TGTGCCAGCAGCAAATTGGGACAGGGTAGGGAAAAACTGTTTTTT
d_gene: .; j_gene: TRBJ1-1; v_gene: TRBV5-8; abundance: .; len: 15; CDR3aa: CASSTFGGPNTEAFF; CDR3nt: TGTGCCAGCAGCACCTTCGGAGGACCGAACACTGAAGCTTTCTTT
d_gene: .; j_gene: TRBJ1-5; v_gene: TRBV7-6; abundance: .; len: 18; CDR3aa: CASSLKLQGSGKLQPQHF; CDR3nt: TGTGCCAGCAGCTTAAAACTCCAGGGGTCAGGGAAGTTGCAGCCCCAGCATTTT
d_gene: .; j_gene: TRBJ2-7; v_gene: TRBV7-2; abundance: .; len: 12; CDR3aa: CASSLAIGEQYF; CDR3nt: TGTGCCAGCAGCTTAGCAATCGGCGAGCAGTACTTC
d_gene: .; j_gene: TRBJ1-2; v_gene: TRBV7-8; abundance: few; len: 13; CDR3aa: CASSFTANYGYTF; CDR3nt: TGTGCCAGCAGCTTTACAGCTAACTATGGCTACACCTTC
d_gene: TRBD2; j_gene: TRBJ2-3; v_gene: TRBV5-4; abundance: .; len: 15; CDR3aa: CARSRRELPTDTQYF; CDR3nt: TGTGCCCGAAGCAGGCGGGAGCTACCCACAGATACGCAGTATTTT
d_gene: TRBD1; j_gene: TRBJ1-1; v_gene: TRBV19; abundance: .; len: 13; CDR3aa: CASRDRGGTEAFF; CDR3nt: TGTGCCAGTAGGGACAGGGGTGGAACTGAAGCTTTCTTT
d_gene: .; j_gene: TRBJ2-5; v_gene: TRBV7-2; abundance: .; len: 15; CDR3aa: CASSLLRQGGGPQYF; CDR3nt: TGTGCCAGCAGCTTACTTAGACAGGGTGGGGGGCCCCAGTACTTC
d_gene: .; j_gene: TRBJ1-3; v_gene: TRBV18; abundance: .; len: 17; CDR3aa: CASSPLFLTYSGNTIYF; CDR3nt: TGTGCCAGCTCACCACTTTTCCTCACCTACTCTGGAAACACCATATATTTT
d_gene: TRBD1; j_gene: TRBJ2-7; v_gene: TRBV27; abundance: .; len: 13; CDR3aa: CASSLSQGSGQYF; CDR3nt: TGTGCCAGCAGTTTATCACAGGGGTCCGGGCAGTACTTC